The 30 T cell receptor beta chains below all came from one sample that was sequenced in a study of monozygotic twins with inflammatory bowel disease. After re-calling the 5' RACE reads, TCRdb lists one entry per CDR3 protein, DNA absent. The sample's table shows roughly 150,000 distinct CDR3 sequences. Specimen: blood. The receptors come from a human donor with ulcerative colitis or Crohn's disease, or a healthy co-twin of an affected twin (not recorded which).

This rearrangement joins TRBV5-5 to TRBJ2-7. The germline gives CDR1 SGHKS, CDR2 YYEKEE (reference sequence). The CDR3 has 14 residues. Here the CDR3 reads CASSLGGRSYEQYF.

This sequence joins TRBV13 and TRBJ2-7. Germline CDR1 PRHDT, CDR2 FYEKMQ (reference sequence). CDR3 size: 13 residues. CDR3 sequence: CASSLGGYHEQYF. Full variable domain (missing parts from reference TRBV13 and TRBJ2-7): AAGVIQSPRHLIKEKRETATLKCYPIPRHDTVYWYQQGPGQDPQFLISFYEKMQSDKGSIPDRFSAQQFSDYHSELNMSSLELGDSALYFCASSLGGYHEQYFGPGTRLTVT.

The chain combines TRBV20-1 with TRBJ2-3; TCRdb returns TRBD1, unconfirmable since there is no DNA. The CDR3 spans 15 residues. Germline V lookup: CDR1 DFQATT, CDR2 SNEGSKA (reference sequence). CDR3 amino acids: CSARPTGGMGNTQYF.

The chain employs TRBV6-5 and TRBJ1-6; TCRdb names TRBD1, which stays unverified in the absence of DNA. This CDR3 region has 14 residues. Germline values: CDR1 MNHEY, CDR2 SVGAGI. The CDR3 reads CASSSPGENSPLHF.

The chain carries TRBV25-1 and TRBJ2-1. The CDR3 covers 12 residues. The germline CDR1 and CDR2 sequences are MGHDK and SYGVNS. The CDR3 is CASSASAFDLFF.

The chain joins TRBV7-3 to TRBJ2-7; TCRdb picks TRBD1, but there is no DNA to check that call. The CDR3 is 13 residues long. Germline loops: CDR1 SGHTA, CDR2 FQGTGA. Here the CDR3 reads CASSFQGPAEQYF. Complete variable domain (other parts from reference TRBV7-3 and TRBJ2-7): GAGVSQTPSNKVTEKGKYVELRCDPISGHTALYWYRQSLGQGPEFLIYFQGTGAADDSGLPNDRFFAVRPEGSVSTLKIQRTERGDSAVYLCASSFQGPAEQYFGPGTRLTVT.

CDR3 region: CASSANWGAQDTGELFF. The V gene is TRBV13, the J gene TRBJ2-2; the TCRdb call, TRBD1, lacks DNA for checking. Germline CDR1 is PRHDT and CDR2 is FYEKMQ (reference sequence). The CDR3 is 17 residues long.

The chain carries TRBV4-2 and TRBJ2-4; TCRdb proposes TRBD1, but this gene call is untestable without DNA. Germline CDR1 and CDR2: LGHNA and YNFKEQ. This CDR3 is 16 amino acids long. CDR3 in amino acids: CASSDPGQRAKNIQYF.

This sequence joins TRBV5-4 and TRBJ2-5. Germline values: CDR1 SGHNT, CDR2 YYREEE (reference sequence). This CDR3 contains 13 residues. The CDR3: CASSLVDSETQYF.

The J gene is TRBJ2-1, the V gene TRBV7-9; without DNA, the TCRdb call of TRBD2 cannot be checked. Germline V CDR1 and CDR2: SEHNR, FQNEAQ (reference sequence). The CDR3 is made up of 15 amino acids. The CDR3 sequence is CASSLMASGYNEQFF.

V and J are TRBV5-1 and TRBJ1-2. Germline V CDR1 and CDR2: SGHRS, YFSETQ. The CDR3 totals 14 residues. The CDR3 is CASSFTTANYGYTF.

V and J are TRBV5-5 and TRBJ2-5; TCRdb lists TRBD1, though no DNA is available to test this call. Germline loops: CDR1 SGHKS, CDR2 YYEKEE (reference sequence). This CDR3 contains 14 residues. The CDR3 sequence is CASSQTGVGETQYF.

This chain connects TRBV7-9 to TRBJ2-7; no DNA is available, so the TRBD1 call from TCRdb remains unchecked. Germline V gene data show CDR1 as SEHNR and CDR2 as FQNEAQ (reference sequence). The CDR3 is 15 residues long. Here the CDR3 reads CASSLLTGGPAEQYF.

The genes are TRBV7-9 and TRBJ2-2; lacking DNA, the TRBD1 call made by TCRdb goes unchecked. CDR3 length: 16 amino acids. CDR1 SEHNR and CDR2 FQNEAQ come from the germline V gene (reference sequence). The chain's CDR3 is CASSLGTGMEAGELFF.

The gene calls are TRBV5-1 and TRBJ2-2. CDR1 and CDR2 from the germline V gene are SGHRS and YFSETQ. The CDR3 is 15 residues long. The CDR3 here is CASSLVRVHTGELFF.

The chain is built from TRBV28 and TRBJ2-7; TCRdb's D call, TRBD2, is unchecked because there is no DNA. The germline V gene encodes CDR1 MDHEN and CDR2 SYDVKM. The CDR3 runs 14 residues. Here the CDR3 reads CASSFLDYSYEQYF.

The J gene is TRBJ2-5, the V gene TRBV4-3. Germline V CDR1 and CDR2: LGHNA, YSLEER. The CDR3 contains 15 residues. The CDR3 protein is CASSQDRGGQETQYF.

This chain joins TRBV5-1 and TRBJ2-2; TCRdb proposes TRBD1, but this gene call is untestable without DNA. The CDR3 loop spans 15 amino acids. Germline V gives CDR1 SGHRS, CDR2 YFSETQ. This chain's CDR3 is CASSGGGTGAWELFF.

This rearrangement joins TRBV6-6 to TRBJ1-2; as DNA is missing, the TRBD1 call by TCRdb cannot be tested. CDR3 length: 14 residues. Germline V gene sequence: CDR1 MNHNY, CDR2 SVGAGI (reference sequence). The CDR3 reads CASRSFGQAAGYTF.

The CDR3 sequence is CASSPFRGTEAFF. The gene calls are TRBV12-3 or TRBV12-4 and TRBJ1-1; the D gene TCRdb calls, TRBD1, cannot be checked with no DNA. The CDR3 contains 13 residues.

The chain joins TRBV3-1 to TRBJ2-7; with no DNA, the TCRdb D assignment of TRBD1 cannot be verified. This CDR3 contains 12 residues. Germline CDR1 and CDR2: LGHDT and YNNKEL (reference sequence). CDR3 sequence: CASGGGSYEQYF.

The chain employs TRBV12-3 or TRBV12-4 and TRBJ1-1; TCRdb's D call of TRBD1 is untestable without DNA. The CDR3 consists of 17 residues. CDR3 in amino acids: CASSPRWGEIMNTEAFF.

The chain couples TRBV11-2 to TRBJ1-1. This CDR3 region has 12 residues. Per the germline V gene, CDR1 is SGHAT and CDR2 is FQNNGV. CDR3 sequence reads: CASSLEEAEAFF.

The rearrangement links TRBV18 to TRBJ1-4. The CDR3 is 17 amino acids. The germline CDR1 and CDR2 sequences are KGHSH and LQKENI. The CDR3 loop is CASSPPDVLATNEKLFF. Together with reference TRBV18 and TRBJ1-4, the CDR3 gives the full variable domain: NAGVMQNPRHLVRRRGQEARLRCSPMKGHSHVYWYRQLPEEGLKFMVYLQKENIIDESGMPKERFSAEFPKEGPSILRIQQVVRGDSAAYFCASSPPDVLATNEKLFFGSGTQLSVL.

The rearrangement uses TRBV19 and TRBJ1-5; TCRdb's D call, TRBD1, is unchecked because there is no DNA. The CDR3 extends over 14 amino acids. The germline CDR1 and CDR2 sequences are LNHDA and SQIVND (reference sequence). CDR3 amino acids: CASHRGGGDQPQHF.

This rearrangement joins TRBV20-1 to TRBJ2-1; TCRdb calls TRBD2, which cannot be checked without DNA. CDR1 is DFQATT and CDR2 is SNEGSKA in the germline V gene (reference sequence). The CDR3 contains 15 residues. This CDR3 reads CSAFNALASYNEQFF.

Here the CDR3 reads CASSEINPGQGITDTQYF. The chain links TRBV25-1 to TRBJ2-3; TCRdb picks TRBD1, but there is no DNA to check that call. The CDR3 runs to 18 residues. Germline CDR1 and CDR2: MGHDK and SYGVNS.

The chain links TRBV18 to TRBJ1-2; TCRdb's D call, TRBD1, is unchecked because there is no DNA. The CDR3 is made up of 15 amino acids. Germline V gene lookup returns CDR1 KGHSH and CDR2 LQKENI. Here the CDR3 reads CASSEGTANNYGYTF.

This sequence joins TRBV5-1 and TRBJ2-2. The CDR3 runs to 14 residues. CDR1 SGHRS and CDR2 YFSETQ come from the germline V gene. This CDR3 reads CASSLVFYTGELFF.

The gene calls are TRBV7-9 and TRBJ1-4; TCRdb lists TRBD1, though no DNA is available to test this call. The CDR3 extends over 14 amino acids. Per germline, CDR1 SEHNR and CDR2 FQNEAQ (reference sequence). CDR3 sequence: CASSRQTGNEKLFF.